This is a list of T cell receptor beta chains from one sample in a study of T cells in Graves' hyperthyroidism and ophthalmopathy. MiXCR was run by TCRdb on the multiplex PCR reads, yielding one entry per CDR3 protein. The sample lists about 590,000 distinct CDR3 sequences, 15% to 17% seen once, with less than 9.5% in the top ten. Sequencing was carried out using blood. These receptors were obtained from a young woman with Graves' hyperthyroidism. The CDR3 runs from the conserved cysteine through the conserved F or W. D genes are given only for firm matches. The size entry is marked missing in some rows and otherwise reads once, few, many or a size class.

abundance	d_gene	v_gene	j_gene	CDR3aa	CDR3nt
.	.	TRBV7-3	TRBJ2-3	CASRTTGSVDTQYF	TGTGCCAGCAGGACCACGGGATCGGTAGATACGCAGTATTTT
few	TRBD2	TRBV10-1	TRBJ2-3	CASSEAGVAGGTDTQYF	TGCGCCAGCAGTGAGGCGGGAGTCGCCGGGGGCACAGATACGCAGTATTTT
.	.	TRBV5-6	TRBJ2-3	CASSPGLALDTQYF	TGTGCCAGCAGCCCGGGGCTAGCTTTGGATACGCAGTATTTT
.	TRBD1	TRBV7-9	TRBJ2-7	CASSPWGQGVIRRYEQYF	TGTGCCAGCAGCCCGTGGGGACAGGGGGTAATTCGCAGATACGAGCAGTACTTC
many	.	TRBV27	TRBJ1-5	CASSLLRVSNQPQHF	TGTGCCAGCAGTTTATTGCGGGTCAGCAATCAGCCCCAGCATTTT
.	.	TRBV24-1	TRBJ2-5	CATSDSWTQETQYF	TGTGCCACCAGTGATTCGTGGACGCAAGAGACCCAGTACTTC
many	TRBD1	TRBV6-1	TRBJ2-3	CASSTSGGAGTDTQYF	TGTGCCAGCAGTACCTCAGGGGGCGCGGGCACAGATACGCAGTATTTT
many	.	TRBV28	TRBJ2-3	CASSESGASTDTQYF	TGTGCCAGCAGTGAGAGCGGTGCTAGCACAGATACGCAGTATTTT
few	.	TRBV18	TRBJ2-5	CASSHRQEQETQYF	TGTGCCAGCTCACACCGACAGGAACAAGAGACCCAGTACTTC
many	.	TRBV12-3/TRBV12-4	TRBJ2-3	CASSFGPGGADTQYF	TGTGCCAGCAGTTTTGGTCCAGGAGGCGCAGATACGCAGTATTTT
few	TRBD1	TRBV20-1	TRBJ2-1	CSARLTAGTAHFNEQFF	TGCAGTGCTAGACTCACAGCCGGGACAGCCCATTTCAATGAGCAGTTCTTC
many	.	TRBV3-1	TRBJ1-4	CASTPWLGNEKLFF	TGTGCCAGCACGCCTTGGTTGGGTAATGAAAAACTGTTTTTT
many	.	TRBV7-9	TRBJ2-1	CASSLVWTPDTNEQFF	TGTGCCAGCAGCTTAGTTTGGACACCCGACACCAATGAGCAGTTCTTC
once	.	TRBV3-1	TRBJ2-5	CASSQGTKETQYF	TGTGCCAGCAGCCAAGGGACGAAAGAGACCCAGTACTTC
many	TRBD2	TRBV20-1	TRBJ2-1	CSARVPSGRAIDEQFF	TGCAGTGCTAGAGTCCCAAGCGGGAGGGCCATAGATGAGCAGTTCTTC
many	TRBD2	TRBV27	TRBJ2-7	CASSPIAGASSYEQYF	TGTGCCAGCAGTCCCATAGCGGGCGCGAGCTCCTACGAGCAGTACTTC
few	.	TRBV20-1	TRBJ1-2	CSARVPGSYGYTF	TGCAGTGCTAGAGTTCCCGGATCCTATGGCTACACCTTC
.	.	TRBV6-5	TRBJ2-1	CASSYSRGLGSQFF	TGTGCCAGCAGTTACTCGAGGGGACTGGGGTCGCAGTTCTTC
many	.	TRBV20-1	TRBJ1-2	CSAPSGVGATNYGYTF	TGCAGTGCCCCGTCGGGGGTAGGGGCCACTAACTATGGCTACACCTTC
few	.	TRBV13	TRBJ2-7	CASSSTGTSSEQYF	TGTGCCAGCAGTTCAACCGGGACCTCAAGCGAGCAGTACTTC
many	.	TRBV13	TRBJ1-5	CASSLGNGKPQHF	TGTGCCAGCAGCTTAGGGAACGGGAAGCCCCAGCATTTT
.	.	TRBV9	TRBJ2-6	CASSVDQGGGANVLTF	TGTGCCAGCAGCGTAGACCAGGGAGGAGGGGCCAACGTCCTGACTTTC
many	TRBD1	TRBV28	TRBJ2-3	CASARRTGGADTQYF	TGTGCCAGCGCTCGCCGGACAGGGGGCGCAGATACGCAGTATTTT
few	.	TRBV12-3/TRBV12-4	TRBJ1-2	CASSLPLDYGYTF	TGTGCCAGCAGTCTCCCCTTAGACTATGGCTACACCTTC